Following are 14 T cell receptor beta chains from one sample sequenced in a study of Ad26.COV2.S vaccination and SARS-CoV-2 variants (dated by TCRdb to 2020 to 2022). Preparation of the library involved the immunoSEQ multiplex PCR assay. TCRdb obtained this table from immuneACCESS and retained in-frame rearrangements with V and J assigned. These tables miss some clones; where compared with another copy, unresolved V genes account for less than half of the shortfall, and the remainder is unexplained. The sample includes 440,000 or so clones, with roughly 87% observed a single time. The top ten constitute 1.7% of the sample. The sample's treatment or condition label, decoded: around 19 received Ad26.COV2.S at low or high dose, single or two shots; 5 received placebo; per-sample allocation not given. Repertoires of vaccine and placebo recipients were sequenced from samples collected on day 63 after the first injection.

This specimen was peripheral blood, taken in a trial of Ad26.COV2.S vaccine versus placebo. These TCRs come from a person between 18 and 65 years old who received the Ad26.COV2.S COVID-19 vaccine or a placebo.

This chain joins TRBV7-3 and TRBJ2-3; 10 bases agree with TRBD2. This CDR3 comprises 15 residues. Germline V gene lookup returns CDR1 SGHTA and CDR2 FQGTGA. The junction had 6 bases not matched to a gene; V was cut back by 3 bases and J by 6 bases. The CDR3 here is CASSLSGRGFDTQYF. CDR3 DNA sequence: TGTGCCAGCAGCTTGAGCGGGAGGGGCTTTGATACGCAGTATTTT.

The chain recombines TRBV7-9 with TRBJ1-4; 7 bases agree with TRBD1. This CDR3 has 14 amino acids. Germline CDR1 is SEHNR and CDR2 is FQNEAQ (reference sequence). J lost 7 bases, V lost 3 bases, and 5 bases had no gene match. The CDR3 DNA is TGTGCCAGCAGCTTGACAGGGCCGAGTGAAAAACTGTTTTTT. Translating gives CASSLTGPSEKLFF.

The chain is built from TRBV6-5 and TRBJ1-5; D call uncertain. This CDR3 has 13 amino acids. Trimming pared 2 bases from V and 3 bases from J, leaving 5 bases between. Germline CDR1 is MNHEY and CDR2 is SVGAGI. The CDR3 is CASSYGTNQPQHF. Here the CDR3 DNA reads TGTGCCAGCAGTTACGGTACCAATCAGCCCCAGCATTTT.

Notes on this clone: The DNA is left out, because the CDR3 cannot be placed on it with certainty; the CDR3 is given as TCRdb lists it. The chain has TRBV5-1 and TRBJ2-1; the D call TRBD2 from the table was never checked on the DNA. Counting both end residues, the CDR3 totals 16 amino acids. Per the germline V gene, CDR1 is SGHRS and CDR2 is YFSETQ. The CDR3 region is CASSFHLSDFGNEQFF.

This sequence joins TRBV6-1 and TRBJ2-7; D uncertain. V shed 2 bases and J shed 2 bases, with 7 bases lying between them. CDR1 is MNHNS, CDR2 SASEGT, per germline. The CDR3 runs to 13 residues. This CDR3 is CASSEPPTYEQYF. The CDR3, as DNA: TGTGCCAGCAGTGAACCGCCAACCTACGAGCAGTACTTC.

In this sample, this clone turned up once. V gene TRBV29-1 combines with J gene TRBJ2-5; the match to TRBD2 covers 8 bases. The germline gives CDR1 SQVTM, CDR2 ANQGSEA. V lost 6 bases to trimming and J lost 4 bases; unmatched junction nucleotides: 7. This CDR3 has 13 residues. The CDR3 sequence: CSVTGTRRETQYF. In nucleotides, the CDR3 is TGCAGCGTCACCGGGACTAGGAGAGAGACCCAGTACTTC.

CDR3 bases: TGTGCCAGCAGCCAACGGGTGGGTTCGGACAATGAGCAGTTCTTC. It encodes CASSQRVGSDNEQFF. This chain joins TRBV7-6 and TRBJ2-1; D ambiguous. V lost 5 bases, J lost 5 bases, and 16 bases lay in between. This CDR3 region has 15 residues. CDR1 SGHVS and CDR2 FNYEAQ come from the germline V gene.

This chain joins TRBV7-9 and TRBJ1-1; D might be TRBD1 (5 bases). Germline loops: CDR1 SEHNR, CDR2 FQNEAQ (reference sequence). The CDR3 has 11 amino acids. Between the trimmed V and J ends, which lost 3 bases and 11 bases, there was a span of 10 bases. CDR3 sequence reads: CASSFGGAAFF. In DNA form, the CDR3 reads TGTGCCAGCAGCTTTGGAGGGGCGGCTTTCTTT.

The V and J genes are TRBV29-1 and TRBJ2-3; D possibly corresponds to TRBD2 (5 bases). Deletions cut 2 bases from V and 3 bases from J, with 24 bases between. Germline values: CDR1 SQVTM, CDR2 ANQGSEA. The CDR3 has 18 amino acids. This chain's CDR3 is CSVESSLPRAGGTDTQYF. DNA for the CDR3: TGCAGCGTTGAAAGCTCACTCCCGCGGGCCGGTGGTACAGATACGCAGTATTTT.

The chain recombines TRBV2 with TRBJ1-4; D may be TRBD1 (6 bases). Germline V gene data show CDR1 as SNHLY and CDR2 as FYNNEI. The germline V and J ends were trimmed by 3 bases and 5 bases, with 25 bases remaining between them. This CDR3 comprises 19 residues. CDR3: CASSEREDSGEWGNEKLFF. Written as DNA, the CDR3 is TGTGCCAGCAGTGAGCGTGAGGACTCAGGGGAATGGGGGAATGAAAAACTGTTTTTT.

V usage is TRBV9 and J usage is TRBJ2-1; D remains ambiguous. V was trimmed by 3 bases and J by 8 bases, leaving 15 bases between them. From germline, CDR1 is SGDLS and CDR2 YYNGEE. This CDR3 has 14 residues. CDR3 residues: CASSGPRPIDEQFF. The CDR3 DNA reads TGTGCCAGCAGCGGCCCGCGGCCCATCGATGAGCAGTTCTTC.

V is TRBV5-1 and J is TRBJ2-7; possibly TRBD1 for D (5 bases). Germline assignment: CDR1 SGHRS and CDR2 YFSETQ. V lost 3 bases to trimming and J lost 2 bases, with 9 bases between them. The length of the CDR3 is 13 residues. CDR3 in amino acids: CASSSTDTYEQYF. The CDR3 DNA sequence: TGCGCCAGCAGCTCCACGGACACCTACGAGCAGTACTTC.

The V gene is TRBV9, the J gene TRBJ2-3, with D possibly matching TRBD2 (6 bases). The CDR3 totals 15 residues. The V gene lost 0 bases and the J gene lost 3 bases, with 11 bases spanning the gap. The germline CDR1 and CDR2 sequences are SGDLS and YYNGEE. The CDR3: CASSVGLVETDTQYF. The CDR3 DNA reads as TGTGCCAGCAGCGTAGGACTAGTAGAGACAGATACGCAGTATTTT.

V usage is TRBV1 and J usage is TRBJ1-5. TRBV1 is tagged as a pseudogene. The CDR3 covers 15 residues. CDR3 sequence reads: CTSSRRVPSVGPQHF. CDR3 DNA: TGCACCAGCAGCCGCCGAGTGCCCAGCGTAGGGCCCCAGCATTTT.